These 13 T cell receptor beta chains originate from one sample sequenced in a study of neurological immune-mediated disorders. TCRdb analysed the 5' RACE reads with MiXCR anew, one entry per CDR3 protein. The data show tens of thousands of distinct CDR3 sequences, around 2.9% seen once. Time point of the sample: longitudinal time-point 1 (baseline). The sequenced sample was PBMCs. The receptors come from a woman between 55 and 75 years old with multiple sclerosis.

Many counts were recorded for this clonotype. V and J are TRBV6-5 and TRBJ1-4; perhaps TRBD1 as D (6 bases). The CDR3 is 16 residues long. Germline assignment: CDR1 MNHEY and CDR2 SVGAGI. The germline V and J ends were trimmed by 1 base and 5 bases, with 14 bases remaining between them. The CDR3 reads CASSYLTGTRNEKLFF. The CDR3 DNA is TGTGCCAGCAGTTACTTAACCGGGACAAGGAATGAAAAACTGTTTTTT.

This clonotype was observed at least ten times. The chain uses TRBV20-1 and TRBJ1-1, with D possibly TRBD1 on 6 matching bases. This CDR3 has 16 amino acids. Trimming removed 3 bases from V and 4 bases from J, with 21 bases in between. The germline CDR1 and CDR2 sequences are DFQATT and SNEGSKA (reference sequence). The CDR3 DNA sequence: TGCAGTGCTAGTGACAGGACAGTCATTCGGGTCACTGAAGCTTTCTTT. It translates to CSASDRTVIRVTEAFF.

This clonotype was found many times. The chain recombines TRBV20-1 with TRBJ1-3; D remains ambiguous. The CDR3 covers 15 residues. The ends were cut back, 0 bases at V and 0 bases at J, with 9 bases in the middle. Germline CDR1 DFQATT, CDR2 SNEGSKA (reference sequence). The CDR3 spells CSARDGGRSGNTIYF. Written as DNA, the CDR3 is TGCAGTGCTAGAGATGGAGGGCGCTCTGGAAACACCATATATTTT.

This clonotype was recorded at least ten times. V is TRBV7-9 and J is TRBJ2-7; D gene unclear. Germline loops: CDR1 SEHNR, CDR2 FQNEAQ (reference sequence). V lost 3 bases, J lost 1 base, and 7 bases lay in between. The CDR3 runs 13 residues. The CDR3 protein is CASSFDKSYEQYF. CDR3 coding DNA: TGTGCCAGCAGCTTTGACAAATCCTACGAGCAGTACTTC.

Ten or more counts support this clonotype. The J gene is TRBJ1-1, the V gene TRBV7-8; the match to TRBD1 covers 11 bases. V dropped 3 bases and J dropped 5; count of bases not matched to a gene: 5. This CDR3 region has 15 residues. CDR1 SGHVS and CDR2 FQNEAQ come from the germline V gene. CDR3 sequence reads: CASSFHGTGGTEAFF. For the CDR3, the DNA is TGTGCCAGCAGCTTCCATGGGACAGGGGGAACTGAAGCTTTCTTT.

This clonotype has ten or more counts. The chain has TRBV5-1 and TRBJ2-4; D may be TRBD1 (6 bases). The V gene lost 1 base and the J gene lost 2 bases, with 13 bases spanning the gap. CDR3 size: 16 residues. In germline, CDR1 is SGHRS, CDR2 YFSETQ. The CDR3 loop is CASSLSSGATKNIQYF. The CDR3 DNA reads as TGCGCCAGCAGCTTGAGTTCAGGGGCGACCAAAAACATTCAGTACTTC.

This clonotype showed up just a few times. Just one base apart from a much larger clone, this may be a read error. The CDR3: CSDDLGGNTIYF. CDR3 nucleotide sequence: TGCAGTGACGACCTTGGGGGAAACACCATATATTTT. The chain is built from TRBV20-1 and TRBJ1-3; D remains unclear. CDR1 DFQATT and CDR2 SNEGSKA come from the germline V gene (reference sequence). The V gene lost 7 bases and the J gene lost 4 bases, with 11 bases spanning the gap. This CDR3 has 12 amino acids.

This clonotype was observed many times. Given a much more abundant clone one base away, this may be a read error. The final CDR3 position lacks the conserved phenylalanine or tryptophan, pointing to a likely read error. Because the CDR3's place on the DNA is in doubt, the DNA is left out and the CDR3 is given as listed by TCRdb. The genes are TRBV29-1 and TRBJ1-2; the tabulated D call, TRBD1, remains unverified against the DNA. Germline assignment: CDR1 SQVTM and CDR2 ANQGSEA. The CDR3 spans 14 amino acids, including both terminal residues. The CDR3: CSVAPGTANYGYTC.

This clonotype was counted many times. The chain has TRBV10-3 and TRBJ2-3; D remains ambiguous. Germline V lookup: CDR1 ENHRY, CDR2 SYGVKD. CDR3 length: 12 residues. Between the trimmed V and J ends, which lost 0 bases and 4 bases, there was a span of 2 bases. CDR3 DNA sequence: TGTGCCATCAGTGAGTCTCCAGATACGCAGTATTTT. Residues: CAISESPDTQYF.

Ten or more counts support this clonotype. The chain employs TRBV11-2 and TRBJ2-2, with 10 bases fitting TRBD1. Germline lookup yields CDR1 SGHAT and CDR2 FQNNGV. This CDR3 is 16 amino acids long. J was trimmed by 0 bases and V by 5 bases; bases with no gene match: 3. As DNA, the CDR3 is TGTGCCAGCAGCAACGGACAGGGGGCGAACACCGGGGAGCTGTTTTTT. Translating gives CASSNGQGANTGELFF.

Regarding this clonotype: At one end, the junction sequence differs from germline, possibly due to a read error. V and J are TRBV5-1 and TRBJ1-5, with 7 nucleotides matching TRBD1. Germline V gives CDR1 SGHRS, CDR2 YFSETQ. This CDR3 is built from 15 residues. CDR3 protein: CASSLGQGRNKTQNF. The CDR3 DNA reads TGCGCCAGCAGCTTGGGACAGGGTAGGAATAAGACCCAGAATTTT.

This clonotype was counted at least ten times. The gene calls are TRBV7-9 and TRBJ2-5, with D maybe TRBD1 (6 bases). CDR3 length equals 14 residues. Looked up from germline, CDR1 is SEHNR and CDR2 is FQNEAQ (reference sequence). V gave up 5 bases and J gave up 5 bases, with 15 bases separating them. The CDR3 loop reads CASSEQRGKETQYF. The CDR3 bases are TGTGCCAGCAGCGAACAGAGGGGGAAGGAGACCCAGTACTTC.

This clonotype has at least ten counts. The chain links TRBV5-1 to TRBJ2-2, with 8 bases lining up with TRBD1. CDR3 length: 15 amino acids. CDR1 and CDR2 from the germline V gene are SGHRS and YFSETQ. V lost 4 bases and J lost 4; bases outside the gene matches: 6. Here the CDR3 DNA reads TGCGCCAGCAGCCAGTTACAGGGGGGCACCGGGGAGCTGTTTTTT. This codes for CASSQLQGGTGELFF. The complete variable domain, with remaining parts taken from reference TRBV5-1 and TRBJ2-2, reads KAGVTQTPRYLIKTRGQQVTLSCSPISGHRSVSWYQQTPGQGLQFLFEYFSETQRNKGNFPGRFSGRQFSNSRSEMNVSTLELGDSALYLCASSQLQGGTGELFFGEGSRLTVL.